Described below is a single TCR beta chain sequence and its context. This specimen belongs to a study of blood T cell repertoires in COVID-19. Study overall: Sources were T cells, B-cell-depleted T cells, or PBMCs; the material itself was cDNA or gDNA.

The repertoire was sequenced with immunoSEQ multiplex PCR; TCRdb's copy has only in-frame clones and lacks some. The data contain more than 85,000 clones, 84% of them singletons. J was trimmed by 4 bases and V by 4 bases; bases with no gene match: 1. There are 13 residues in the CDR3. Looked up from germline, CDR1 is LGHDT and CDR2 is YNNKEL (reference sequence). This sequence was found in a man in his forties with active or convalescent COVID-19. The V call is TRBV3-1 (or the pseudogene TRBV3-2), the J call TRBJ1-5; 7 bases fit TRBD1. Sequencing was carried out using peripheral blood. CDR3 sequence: CASSRDRNQPQHF. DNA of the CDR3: TGTGCCAGCAGCCGGGACAGAAATCAGCCCCAGCATTTT.